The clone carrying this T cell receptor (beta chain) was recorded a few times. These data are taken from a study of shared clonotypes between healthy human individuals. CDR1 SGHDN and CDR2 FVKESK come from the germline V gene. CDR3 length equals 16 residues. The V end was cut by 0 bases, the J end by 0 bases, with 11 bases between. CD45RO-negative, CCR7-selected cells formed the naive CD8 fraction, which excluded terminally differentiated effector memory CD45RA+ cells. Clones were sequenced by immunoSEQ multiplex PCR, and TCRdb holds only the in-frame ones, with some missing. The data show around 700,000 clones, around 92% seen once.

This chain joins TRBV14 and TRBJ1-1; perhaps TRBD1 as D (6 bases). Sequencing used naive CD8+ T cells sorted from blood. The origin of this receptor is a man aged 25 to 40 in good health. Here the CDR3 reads CASSQEGHTMNTEAFF. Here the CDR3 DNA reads TGTGCCAGCAGCCAAGAGGGACATACCATGAACACTGAAGCTTTCTTT.